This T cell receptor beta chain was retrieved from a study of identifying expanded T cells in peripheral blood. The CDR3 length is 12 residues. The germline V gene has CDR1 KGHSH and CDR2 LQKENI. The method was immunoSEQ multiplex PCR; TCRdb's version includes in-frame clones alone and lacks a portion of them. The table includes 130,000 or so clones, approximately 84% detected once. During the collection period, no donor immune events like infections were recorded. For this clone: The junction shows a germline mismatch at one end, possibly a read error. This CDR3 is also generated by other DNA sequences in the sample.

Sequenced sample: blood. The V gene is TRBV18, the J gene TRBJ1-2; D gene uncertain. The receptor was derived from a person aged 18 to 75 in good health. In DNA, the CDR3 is TGTGCCAGCTCACCACAGAACCAAGGCTACACCTTT. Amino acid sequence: CASSPQNQGYTF.